The present entry profiles one T cell receptor beta chain with its context. These data belong to a study of blood T cell repertoires in COVID-19. CDR1 MNHEY and CDR2 SVGEGT come from the germline V gene. The length of the CDR3 is 14 residues. The J segment lost 6 bases and the V segment lost 5 bases, leaving 10 bases of the junction unmatched. Original analysis: Reference gene primer amplification gave nucleated cell count estimates. Clones were sequenced by immunoSEQ multiplex PCR, and TCRdb holds only the in-frame ones, with some missing. V, J and clone size reflect that table, while D and trimming were determined from the DNA. This table has about 350,000 clones, around 90% appearing once.

The sequencing sample was made of peripheral blood. This TCR derives from a woman aged 18-29 years who had recovered from COVID-19. The chain carries TRBV6-2 or TRBV6-3 and TRBJ2-7; 7 nucleotides line up with TRBD2. The CDR3 region has the DNA TGTGCCAGCAGTCTGACTAGCATCCGTGGCGAGCAGTACGTC. This sequence encodes CASSLTSIRGEQYV.